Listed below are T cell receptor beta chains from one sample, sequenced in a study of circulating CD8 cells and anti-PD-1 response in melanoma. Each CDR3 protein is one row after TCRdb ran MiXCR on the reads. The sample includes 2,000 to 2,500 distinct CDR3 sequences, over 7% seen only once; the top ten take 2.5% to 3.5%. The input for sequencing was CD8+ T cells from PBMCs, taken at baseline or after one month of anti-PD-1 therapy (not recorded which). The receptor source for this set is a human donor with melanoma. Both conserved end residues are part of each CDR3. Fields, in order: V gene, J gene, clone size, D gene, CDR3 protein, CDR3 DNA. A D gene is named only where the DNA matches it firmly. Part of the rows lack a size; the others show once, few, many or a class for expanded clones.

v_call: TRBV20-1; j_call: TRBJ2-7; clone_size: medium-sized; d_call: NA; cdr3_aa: CSASDGLRGDEQYF; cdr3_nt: TGCAGTGCTAGCGACGGATTGAGGGGCGACGAGCAGTACTTC
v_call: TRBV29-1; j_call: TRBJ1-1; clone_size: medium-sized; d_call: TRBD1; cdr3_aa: CSGEGAGGTEAFF; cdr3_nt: TGCAGTGGGGAGGGAGCAGGGGGCACTGAAGCTTTCTTT
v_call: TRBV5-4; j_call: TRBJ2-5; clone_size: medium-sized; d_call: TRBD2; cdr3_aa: CASSSERGRQETQYF; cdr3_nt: TGTGCCAGCAGCAGTGAGCGGGGGAGACAAGAGACCCAGTACTTC
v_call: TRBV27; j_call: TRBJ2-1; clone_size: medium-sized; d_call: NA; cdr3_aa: CASSSPGAGSYNEQFF; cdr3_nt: TGTGCCAGCAGCTCTCCAGGCGCGGGGAGCTACAATGAGCAGTTCTTC
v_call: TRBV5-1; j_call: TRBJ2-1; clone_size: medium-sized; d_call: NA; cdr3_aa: CASSLDPGALYNEQFF; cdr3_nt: TGCGCCAGCAGCTTGGATCCGGGGGCCCTTTACAATGAGCAGTTCTTC
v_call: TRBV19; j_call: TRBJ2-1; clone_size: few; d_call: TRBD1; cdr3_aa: CATTGGFYNEQFF; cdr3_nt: TGTGCCACCACAGGGGGTTTTTACAATGAGCAGTTCTTC
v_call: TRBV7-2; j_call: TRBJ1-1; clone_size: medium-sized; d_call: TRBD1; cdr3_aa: CASSLAFWQGATEAFF; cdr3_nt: TGTGCCAGCAGCTTAGCCTTTTGGCAGGGGGCAACTGAAGCTTTCTTT
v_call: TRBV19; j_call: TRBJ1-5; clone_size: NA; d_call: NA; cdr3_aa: CASSWSLDSNQPQHF; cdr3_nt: TGTGCCAGCAGTTGGAGTTTAGATAGCAATCAGCCCCAGCATTTT
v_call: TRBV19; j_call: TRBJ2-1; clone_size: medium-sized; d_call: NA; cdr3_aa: CASSRYSYNEQFF; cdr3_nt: TGTGCCAGTAGTAGGTATTCCTACAATGAGCAGTTCTTC
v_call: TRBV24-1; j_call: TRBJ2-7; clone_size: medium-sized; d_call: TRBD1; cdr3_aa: CATSAETGGYEQYF; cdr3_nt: TGTGCCACCAGTGCCGAAACAGGGGGCTACGAGCAGTACTTC
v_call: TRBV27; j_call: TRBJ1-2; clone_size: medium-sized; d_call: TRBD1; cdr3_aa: CASTRTGANYGYTF; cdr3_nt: TGTGCCAGTACTAGGACAGGGGCTAACTATGGCTACACCTTC
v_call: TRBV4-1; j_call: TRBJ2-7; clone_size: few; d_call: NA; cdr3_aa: CASSQVRQGYEQYF; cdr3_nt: TGCGCCAGCAGCCAAGTACGGCAGGGCTACGAGCAGTACTTC
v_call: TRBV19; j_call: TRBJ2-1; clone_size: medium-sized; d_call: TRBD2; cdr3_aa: CASSIGTGGRNEQFF; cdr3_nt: TGTGCCAGTAGTATCGGGACGGGAGGGCGCAATGAGCAGTTCTTC
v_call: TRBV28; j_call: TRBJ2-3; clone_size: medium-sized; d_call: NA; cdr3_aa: CATRSESSTDTQYF; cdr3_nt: TGTGCCACCCGTTCCGAGTCTAGCACAGATACGCAGTATTTT